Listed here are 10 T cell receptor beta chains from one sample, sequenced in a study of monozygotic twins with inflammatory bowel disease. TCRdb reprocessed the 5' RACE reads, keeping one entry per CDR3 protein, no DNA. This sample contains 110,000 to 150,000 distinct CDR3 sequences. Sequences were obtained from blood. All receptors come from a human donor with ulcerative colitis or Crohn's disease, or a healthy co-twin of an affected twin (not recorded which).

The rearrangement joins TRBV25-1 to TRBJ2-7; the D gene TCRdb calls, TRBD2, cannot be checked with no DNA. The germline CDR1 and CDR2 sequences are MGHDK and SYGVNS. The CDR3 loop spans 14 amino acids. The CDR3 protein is CASSLGRPDYEQYF.

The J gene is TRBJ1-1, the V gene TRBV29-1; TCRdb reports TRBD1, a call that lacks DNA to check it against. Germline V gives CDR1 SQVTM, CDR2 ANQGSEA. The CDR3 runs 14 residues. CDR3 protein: CSVAGQYSNTEAFF.

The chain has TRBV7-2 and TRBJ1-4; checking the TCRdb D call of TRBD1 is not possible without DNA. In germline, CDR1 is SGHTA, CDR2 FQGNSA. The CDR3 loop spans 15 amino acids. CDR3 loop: CASSSLMTGSEKLFF.

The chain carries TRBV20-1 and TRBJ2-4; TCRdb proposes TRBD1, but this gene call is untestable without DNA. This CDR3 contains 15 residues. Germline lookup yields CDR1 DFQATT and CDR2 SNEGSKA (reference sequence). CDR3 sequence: CSARDPRGSENIQYF.

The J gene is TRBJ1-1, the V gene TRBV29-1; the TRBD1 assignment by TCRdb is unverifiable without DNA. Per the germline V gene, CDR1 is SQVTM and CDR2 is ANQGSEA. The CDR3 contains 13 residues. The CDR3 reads CSGTTGGFTEAFF.

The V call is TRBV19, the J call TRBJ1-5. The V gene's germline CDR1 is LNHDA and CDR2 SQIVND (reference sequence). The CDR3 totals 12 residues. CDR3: CASSIANQPQHF. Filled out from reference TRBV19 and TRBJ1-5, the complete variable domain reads DGGITQSPKYLFRKEGQNVTLSCEQNLNHDAMYWYRQDPGQGLRLIYYSQIVNDFQKGDIAEGYSVSREKKESFPLTVTSAQKNPTAFYLCASSIANQPQHFGDGTRLSIL.

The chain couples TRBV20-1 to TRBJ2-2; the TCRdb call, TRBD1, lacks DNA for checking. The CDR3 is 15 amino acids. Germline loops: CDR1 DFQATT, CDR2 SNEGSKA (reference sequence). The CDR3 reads CSARLGQGDTGELFF.

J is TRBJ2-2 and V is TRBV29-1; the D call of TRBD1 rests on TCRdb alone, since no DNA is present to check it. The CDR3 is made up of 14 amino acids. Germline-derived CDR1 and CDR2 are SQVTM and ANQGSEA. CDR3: CSVERTGKAGELFF.

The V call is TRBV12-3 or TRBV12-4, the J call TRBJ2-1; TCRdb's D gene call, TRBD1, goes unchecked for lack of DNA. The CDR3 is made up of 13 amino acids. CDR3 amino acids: CASSLGAIEERFF.

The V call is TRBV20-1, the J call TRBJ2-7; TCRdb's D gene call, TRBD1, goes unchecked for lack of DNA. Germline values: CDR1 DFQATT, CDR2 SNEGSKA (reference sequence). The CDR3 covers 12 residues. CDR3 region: CSASQPGYEQYF.